These 18 T cell receptor beta chains share one sample of origin, sequenced in a study of OX40 agonist ivuxolimab in advanced cancers. Receptor libraries were prepared by the immunoSEQ multiplex PCR assay. TCRdb carries this immuneACCESS record with in-frame sequences only. Its versions omit some clonotypes, under half of them owing to an unresolved V gene in the studies checked, with the rest unexplained. For this sample the table gives around 100,000 clones, of which approximately 94% were detected only once. The ten largest clonotypes hold 2% to 2.5% of the sample. The sequences come from CD4+ or CD8+ T cells sorted from blood, collected in a trial of the OX40 agonist ivuxolimab. The receptors were sampled from an adult with an advanced solid tumor such as melanoma, head and neck, liver or kidney cancer.

The rearrangement joins TRBV14 to TRBJ2-2; 7 positions agree with TRBD1. With 4 bases clipped from V and 3 bases from J, the junction kept 8 bases outside the gene matches. This CDR3 comprises 16 residues. CDR1 SGHDN and CDR2 FVKESK come from the germline V gene. Written as DNA, the CDR3 is TGTGCCAGCAGCCTGGCAAGGGGGCCCTACACCGGGGAGCTGTTTTTT. As protein: CASSLARGPYTGELFF.

The gene calls are TRBV27 and TRBJ2-7, with D possibly matching TRBD2 (5 bases). The CDR3 has 14 amino acids. Trimming stripped 2 bases from V and 2 bases from J, with 10 bases between. CDR1 is MNHEY, CDR2 SMNVEV, per germline (reference sequence). The CDR3 loop reads CASSLRDSTYEQYF. The CDR3 nucleotides read TGTGCCAGCAGTTTACGGGATTCGACCTACGAGCAGTACTTC.

The chain carries TRBV27 and TRBJ2-7, with D possibly TRBD1 on 6 matching bases. Germline assignment: CDR1 MNHEY and CDR2 SMNVEV (reference sequence). This CDR3 has 16 residues. V lost 5 bases, J lost 0 bases, and 17 bases lay in between. CDR3 nucleotides: TGTGCCAGCAGTCCCCCCACAGGGATCAGCTCCTACGAGCAGTACTTC. It translates to CASSPPTGISSYEQYF.

V gene TRBV6-5 combines with J gene TRBJ2-2, with no clear D. The V gene lost 6 bases and the J gene lost 4 bases, with 9 bases spanning the gap. This CDR3 contains 13 residues. Germline values: CDR1 MNHEY, CDR2 SVGAGI. This chain's CDR3 is CASSPMGTGELFF. The CDR3 nucleotides are TGTGCCAGCAGCCCAATGGGCACCGGGGAGCTGTTTTTT.

This chain links TRBV18 with TRBJ2-1; D is tentatively TRBD1 or TRBD2 (5 bases each). V was shortened by 5 bases and J by 6 bases, with 17 bases between the two germline ends. Germline lookup yields CDR1 KGHSH and CDR2 LQKENI. The CDR3 sequence is 15 residues long. Here the CDR3 reads CASSSGTGGFNEQFF. For the CDR3, the DNA is TGTGCCAGCTCATCGGGGACCGGCGGGTTCAATGAGCAGTTCTTC.

V and J are TRBV19 and TRBJ1-6, with 8 bases fitting TRBD1. V gave up 3 bases and J gave up 6 bases; unmatched junction bases: 4. CDR3 length: 15 residues. CDR1 and CDR2 from the germline V gene are LNHDA and SQIVND (reference sequence). CDR3 DNA sequence: TGTGCCAGTAGTATCTCCGGACAGGGTAATTCACCCCTCCACTTT. It encodes CASSISGQGNSPLHF.

This CDR3 reads CASSEGARNEQFF. DNA of the CDR3: TGTGCCAGCAGTGAAGGGGCGAGGAATGAGCAGTTCTTC. J is TRBJ2-1 and V is TRBV6-4; D may be TRBD1 (5 bases). With 3 bases removed from V and 7 bases from J, the gap between germline ends came to 10 bases. Per the germline V gene, CDR1 is MRHNA and CDR2 is SNTAGT. This CDR3 contains 13 residues.

The CDR3 nucleotides are TGTGCCAGCAGTGAAATGGTCGGACAGGCGAACACTGAAGCTTTCTTT. Its translation: CASSEMVGQANTEAFF. This sequence joins TRBV2 and TRBJ1-1; 7 bases are a match to TRBD1. The CDR3 has 16 amino acids. Germline V gene data show CDR1 as SNHLY and CDR2 as FYNNEI. V dropped 2 bases and J dropped 1; count of bases not matched to a gene: 7.

This clone was found once. Here the CDR3 reads CASSPDRFYNSPLHF. The CDR3 coding sequence is TGTGCCAGCAGTCCAGACAGGTTTTATAATTCACCCCTCCACTTT. The chain uses TRBV28 and TRBJ1-6; possible D gene TRBD1, 6 bases. This CDR3 has 15 amino acids. Germline V gives CDR1 MDHEN, CDR2 SYDVKM. V was cut by 5 bases and J by 4 bases, with 12 bases left in between. The whole variable domain, filled in from reference TRBV28 and TRBJ1-6, reads DVKVTQSSRYLVKRTGEKVFLECVQDMDHENMFWYRQDPGLGLRLIYFSYDVKMKEKGDIPEGYSVSREKKERFSLILESASTNQTSMYLCASSPDRFYNSPLHFGNGTRLTVT.

The chain combines TRBV7-2 with TRBJ2-7; possible D gene TRBD2, 6 bases. Germline V gives CDR1 SGHTA, CDR2 FQGNSA. Between the trimmed V and J ends, which lost 0 bases and 2 bases, there was a span of 8 bases. This CDR3 is built from 14 residues. The CDR3 spells CASSLASGTYEQYF. CDR3 DNA sequence: TGTGCCAGCAGCTTAGCTAGCGGAACCTACGAGCAGTACTTC.

This clone was recorded only once. The chain combines TRBV7-8 with TRBJ1-2; 8 positions match TRBD1. CDR1 is SGHVS and CDR2 is FQNEAQ in the germline V gene. Trimming at V came to 1 base and at J to 9 bases, leaving 7 bases not matched to a gene. The CDR3 runs to 14 residues. The CDR3 nucleotides read TGTGCCAGCAGCTTAGGACCAGGGGGCAGTCGCTACACCTTC. Amino acids: CASSLGPGGSRYTF.

This chain joins TRBV19 and TRBJ2-1, with 7 bases identical to TRBD2. This CDR3 has 14 residues. Per germline, CDR1 LNHDA and CDR2 SQIVND (reference sequence). V shed 7 bases and J 3 bases; nucleotides not matched to a gene: 6. DNA of the CDR3: TGTGCCAGTACTCCTTGGGGGGGCTACAATGAGCAGTTCTTC. Its translation: CASTPWGGYNEQFF. The complete variable domain, with remaining parts taken from reference TRBV19 and TRBJ2-1, reads DGGITQSPKYLFRKEGQNVTLSCEQNLNHDAMYWYRQDPGQGLRLIYYSQIVNDFQKGDIAEGYSVSREKKESFPLTVTSAQKNPTAFYLCASTPWGGYNEQFFGPGTRLTVL.

The V and J genes are TRBV6-1 and TRBJ1-2; unclear D gene. This CDR3 has 13 amino acids. Germline V gene lookup returns CDR1 MNHNS and CDR2 SASEGT. V was cut by 4 bases and J by 5 bases, with 11 bases left in between. The DNA for the CDR3 is TGTGCCAGCAGTGTGGCGGAAGCATATGGCTACACCTTC. It codes for CASSVAEAYGYTF.

The V call is TRBV5-6, the J call TRBJ2-5; D is undetermined. The CDR3 is 17 amino acids. Germline V CDR1 and CDR2: SGHDT, YYEEEE. The ends were cut back, 4 bases at V and 1 base at J, with 20 bases in the middle. The CDR3 DNA reads TGTGCCAGCAGCCCTCCTCTGGGTTTGCGTCCCCAAGAGACCCAGTACTTC. Protein sequence: CASSPPLGLRPQETQYF.

This clone was observed once. This chain joins TRBV19 and TRBJ2-5; D unclear. This CDR3 is built from 13 residues. CDR1 is LNHDA and CDR2 is SQIVND in the germline V gene (reference sequence). Trimming removed 3 bases at V and 2 bases at J, with 7 bases between. The CDR3: CASSMVSQETQYF. Here the CDR3 DNA reads TGTGCCAGTAGTATGGTCAGTCAAGAGACCCAGTACTTC.

The CDR3 nucleotides are TGTGCCAGTAACGACAGGGACGTCTCTGGAAACACCATATATTTT. Protein product: CASNDRDVSGNTIYF. The chain uses TRBV19 and TRBJ1-3, with 7 bases matching TRBD1. The ends lost 7 bases at V and 0 bases at J; junction bases unmatched: 6. CDR3 length equals 15 residues. Germline loops: CDR1 LNHDA, CDR2 SQIVND (reference sequence).

V is TRBV29-1 and J is TRBJ2-4, with 7 bases matching TRBD2. CDR3 length equals 14 residues. Trimming cost V 3 bases and J 5 bases; bases outside gene matches: 7. CDR1 and CDR2 from the germline V gene are SQVTM and ANQGSEA. This CDR3 is CSVERGGEENIQYF. In nucleotides, the CDR3 is TGCAGCGTTGAGCGCGGGGGAGAAGAAAACATTCAGTACTTC.

V usage is TRBV5-4 and J usage is TRBJ2-2; TRBD1 is a possible D gene (5 bases). This CDR3 is built from 16 residues. Germline CDR1 is SGHNT and CDR2 is YYREEE (reference sequence). V dropped 4 bases and J dropped 4 bases, with 17 bases sitting between them. The CDR3 loop reads CASSVAGLLSTGELFF. CDR3 in DNA: TGTGCCAGCAGCGTGGCAGGGTTATTGTCCACCGGGGAGCTGTTTTTT.